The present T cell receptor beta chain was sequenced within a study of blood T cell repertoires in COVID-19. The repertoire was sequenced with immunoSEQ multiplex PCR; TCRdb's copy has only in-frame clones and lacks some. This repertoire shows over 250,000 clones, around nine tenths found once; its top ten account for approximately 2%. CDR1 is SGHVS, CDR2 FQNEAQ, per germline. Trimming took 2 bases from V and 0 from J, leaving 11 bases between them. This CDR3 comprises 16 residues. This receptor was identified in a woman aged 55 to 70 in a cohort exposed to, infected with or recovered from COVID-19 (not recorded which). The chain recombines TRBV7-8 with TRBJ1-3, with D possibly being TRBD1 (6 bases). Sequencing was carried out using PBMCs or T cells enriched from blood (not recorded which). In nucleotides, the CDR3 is TGTGCCAGCAGCTTAACGGACAGCAGCTCTGGAAACACCATATATTTT. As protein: CASSLTDSSSGNTIYF.